This TCR beta chain was observed in a study of blood T cell repertoires in COVID-19. TCRdb's copy holds only in-frame clones and misses some; the assay was immunoSEQ multiplex PCR. In the table there are a few hundred thousand clones, 70% to 90% of which are singletons. CDR1 SGHVS and CDR2 FNYEAQ come from the germline V gene. This CDR3 is built from 12 residues. Unmatched junction bases numbered 0, after V lost 2 bases and J lost 10 bases. Sample: peripheral blood. The source is a young woman who had recovered from COVID-19. This rearrangement joins TRBV7-6 to TRBJ2-1, with 9 nucleotides matching TRBD2. The CDR3 sequence: CASSLLAGEQFF. The CDR3 DNA sequence: TGTGCCAGCAGCTTACTAGCGGGGGAGCAGTTCTTC.